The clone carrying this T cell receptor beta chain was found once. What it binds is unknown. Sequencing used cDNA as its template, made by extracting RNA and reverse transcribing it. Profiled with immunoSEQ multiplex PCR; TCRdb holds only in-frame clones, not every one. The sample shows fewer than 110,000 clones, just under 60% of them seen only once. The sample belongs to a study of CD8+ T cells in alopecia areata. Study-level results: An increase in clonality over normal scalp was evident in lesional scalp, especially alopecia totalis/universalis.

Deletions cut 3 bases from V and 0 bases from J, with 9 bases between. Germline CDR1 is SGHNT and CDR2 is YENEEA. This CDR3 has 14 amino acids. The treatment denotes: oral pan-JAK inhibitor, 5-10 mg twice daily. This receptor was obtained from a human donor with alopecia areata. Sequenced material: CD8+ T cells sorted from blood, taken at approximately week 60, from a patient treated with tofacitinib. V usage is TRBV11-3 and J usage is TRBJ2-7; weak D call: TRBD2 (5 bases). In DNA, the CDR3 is TGTGCCAGCAGCTTTAACGGGGACTCCTACGAGCAGTACTTC. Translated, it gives CASSFNGDSYEQYF.